This T cell receptor (beta chain) emerged from a study of blood T cell repertoires in COVID-19. The CDR3 totals 13 residues. Per the germline V gene, CDR1 is SGHAT and CDR2 is FQNNGV. The V end lost 0 bases, the J end lost 5 bases, and 7 bases lay between the germline ends. Assay used: immunoSEQ multiplex PCR; TCRdb lists only in-frame clones, some missing. The data contain a few hundred thousand clones, roughly 86% of them singletons. This TCR was recovered from a woman between 45 and 65 years old who had recovered from COVID-19. V usage is TRBV11-2 and J usage is TRBJ1-1; TRBD1 might be the D (5 bases). What was sequenced was peripheral blood. The CDR3 sequence is CASSLDGGTEAFF. The CDR3 nucleotides read TGTGCCAGCAGCTTAGATGGGGGGACTGAAGCTTTCTTT.